This T cell receptor beta chain was found in a study of blood T cells in healthy people across ages. Sample-barcoded 5' priming and a J-beta primer mix drove a second PCR of 7 to 11 cycles. TCRdb used MiXCR to reprocess the 5' RACE reads, holding one entry per CDR3 protein. Among 500,000 to 600,000 distinct CDR3 sequences listed, approximately 25% were seen once. This clonotype was seen a handful of times. Trimming stripped 3 bases from V and 6 bases from J, with 11 bases between. This CDR3 comprises 13 residues. Per sample, no less than 6 micrograms of total RNA were extracted. The sequence derives from a woman in her 70s in good health. The V gene is TRBV12-3 or TRBV12-4, the J gene TRBJ1-2, with unresolved D. The sample was blood. CDR3 bases: TGTGCCAGCAGTTTCGGAGGAGCAAATGGCTACACCTTC. Its translation: CASSFGGANGYTF.